The next 2 T cell receptor beta chains were all read from a single sample in a study of blood T cells in healthy people across ages. With a J-beta primer mix and a sample-barcoded 5' primer, a second PCR ran about 7 to 12 cycles. TCRdb re-called the 5' RACE reads with MiXCR, one entry per CDR3 protein. Altogether 1.2 million to 1.5 million distinct CDR3 sequences are present, almost 60% being singletons, with the ten largest covering 6.5% to 8.5%. Sequencing was carried out using blood. All receptors come from a man aged 18 to 30 in good health.

In regard to this clonotype: The junction differs from germline at one of its ends, possibly a read error. The chain combines TRBV20-1 with TRBJ2-3; D is perhaps TRBD1 or TRBD2 (5 bases each). CDR1 is DFQATT, CDR2 SNEGSKA, per germline (reference sequence). This CDR3 is built from 14 residues. The chain's CDR3 is CSVIGARGTGTQYF. Here the CDR3 DNA reads TGCAGTGTCATTGGGGCCCGGGGAACAGGTACGCAGTATTTT.

This chain uses TRBV5-4 with TRBJ2-3; 7 positions match TRBD1. Germline V gene sequence: CDR1 SGHNT, CDR2 YYREEE (reference sequence). V was pared by 3 bases and J by 3 bases, with 22 bases of the junction left unmatched. This CDR3 has 20 residues. CDR3: CASSSKNPGGAGRGTDTQYF. The CDR3 bases are TGTGCCAGCAGCTCCAAGAACCCTGGGGGAGCCGGCAGGGGGACAGATACGCAGTATTTT.